The T cell receptor beta chain under discussion was sequenced for a study of T cells in narcolepsy. The overall study: Patients with NT1 or NT2 and healthy control donors were enrolled.

This CDR3 spans 14 amino acids. Losses at the gene ends were 3 bases for V and 6 bases for J; bases not matched to a gene: 4. Germline V lookup: CDR1 SNHLY, CDR2 FYNNEI. Data came from immunoSEQ multiplex PCR; TCRdb stores just in-frame clones and leaves some out. The table has under 40,000 clones, 80% to 85% seen once. V is TRBV2 and J is TRBJ1-5, with 8 bases that match TRBD1. The sequence was collected from a human donor in good health. The specimen was memory (CD45RA-) CD4+ T cells from blood. The chain's CDR3 is CASSEDREPQPQHF. DNA for the CDR3: TGTGCCAGCAGTGAGGACAGGGAGCCTCAGCCCCAGCATTTT.